This TCR beta chain was sequenced in a study of blood T cells in healthy people across ages. This clonotype was seen only a few times. The germline CDR1 and CDR2 sequences are LGHDT and YNNKEL (reference sequence). This CDR3 is 11 amino acids long. A second roughly 6 to 11 cycle PCR used barcoded and J-beta primers. Every cDNA molecule carried a tag from a template-switch adaptor bearing 12 random nucleotides. TCRdb re-derived calls from the 5' RACE reads in MiXCR, one entry per CDR3 protein. Of roughly 500,000 distinct CDR3 sequences in the sample, 24% are singletons; the top ten hold 8.7%. These data are also associated with another study on T cells of mothers and their children. That report notes: Mothers and children who were related shared slightly more overlap than unrelated pairs, but not significantly more.

This sequence joins TRBV3-1 and TRBJ2-7; D not certain. The DNA end is a closer match to TRBJ2-5, so the J assignment may be wrong. Sequencing used blood. The origin of this receptor is a boy younger than 18 in good health. Here the CDR3 reads CASTSWETQYF. The CDR3 DNA reads TGTGCCAGCACCTCTTGGGAGACCCAGTACTTC.